The 28 T cell receptor beta chains below all came from one sample that was sequenced in a study of blood T cell repertoires in COVID-19. Some clones are missing from TCRdb's copy, which holds only in-frame ones; the method was immunoSEQ multiplex PCR. The data show 200,000 to 250,000 clones, approximately 85% seen once. The specimen sequenced was peripheral blood. The receptors stem from a woman aged 65 to 85 with COVID-19, enrolled during active disease.

The chain is built from TRBV3-1 (or the pseudogene TRBV3-2) and TRBJ1-2, with 10 bases aligning to TRBD1. V shed 0 bases, J shed 4 bases, and the junction held 5 bases outside the gene matches. Germline CDR1 is LGHDT and CDR2 is YNNKEL (reference sequence). This CDR3 comprises 16 residues. In DNA form, the CDR3 reads TGTGCCAGCAGCCAAGACAGGACAGGGGGGTTCTATGGCTACACCTTC. This gives the protein CASSQDRTGGFYGYTF.

V usage is TRBV7-2 and J usage is TRBJ2-5, with 11 bases fitting TRBD2. The germline gives CDR1 SGHTA, CDR2 FQGNSA. This CDR3 has 16 amino acids. J lost 1 base, V lost 4 bases, and 5 bases had no gene match. The CDR3 spells CASSSKGTSGQETQYF. CDR3 DNA: TGTGCCAGCAGCTCGAAGGGGACTAGCGGCCAAGAGACCCAGTACTTC.

The chain combines TRBV2 with TRBJ1-1; D is uncertain. Per the germline V gene, CDR1 is SNHLY and CDR2 is FYNNEI. The length of the CDR3 is 13 residues. V was clipped by 5 bases and J by 4 bases, with 11 bases between them. The CDR3 DNA sequence: TGTGCCAGCAGTCTTTCAAGCGGCACTGAAGCTTTCTTT. Translated, it gives CASSLSSGTEAFF. Drawing the rest from reference TRBV2 and TRBJ1-1, the complete variable domain is EPEVTQTPSHQVTQMGQEVILRCVPISNHLYFYWYRQILGQKVEFLVSFYNNEISEKSEIFDDQFSVERPDGSNFTLKIRSTKLEDSAMYFCASSLSSGTEAFFGQGTRLTVV.

Concerning this clone itself: Other DNA sequences within the sample encode an identical CDR3. CDR3 region: CASSPGLATNTGELFF. The DNA for the CDR3 is TGTGCCAGCTCACCCGGACTAGCGACGAACACCGGGGAGCTGTTTTTT. The chain combines TRBV18 with TRBJ2-2; 9 positions agree with TRBD2. The germline V gene has CDR1 KGHSH and CDR2 LQKENI. The CDR3 extends over 16 amino acids. V shed 3 bases, J shed 0 bases, and the junction held 2 bases outside the gene matches.

CDR3 nucleotide sequence: TGTGCCAGCAGCTCAATCCGACATTCTCAAGGCTACACCTTC. It yields the protein CASSSIRHSQGYTF. The chain uses TRBV28 and TRBJ1-2; D call uncertain. The CDR3 spans 14 residues. Germline lookup yields CDR1 MDHEN and CDR2 SYDVKM. V gave up 6 bases and J gave up 8 bases, with 19 bases separating them.

V usage is TRBV19 and J usage is TRBJ1-1; 7 positions match TRBD1. From germline, CDR1 is LNHDA and CDR2 SQIVND (reference sequence). Unmatched junction bases numbered 7, after V lost 5 bases and J lost 1 base. This CDR3 has 15 residues. In DNA form, the CDR3 reads TGTGCCAGTAGTCGAACCGGGACAGCGAACACTGAAGCTTTCTTT. It encodes CASSRTGTANTEAFF.

The chain uses TRBV7-2 and TRBJ1-4, with D unresolved. Germline assignment: CDR1 SGHTA and CDR2 FQGNSA. Trimming left V 2 bases short and J 8 bases short, with 15 bases between. The CDR3 sequence is 15 residues long. Here the CDR3 DNA reads TGTGCCAGCAGCTTACAGGTCGGAGGGAGCGAAAAACTGTTTTTT. Translating it yields CASSLQVGGSEKLFF. The entire variable domain, with the rest obtained from reference TRBV7-2 and TRBJ1-4, is as follows: GAGVSQSPSNKVTEKGKDVELRCDPISGHTALYWYRQSLGQGLEFLIYFQGNSAPDKSGLPSDRFSAERTGGSVSTLTIQRTQQEDSAVYLCASSLQVGGSEKLFFGSGTQLSVL.

The CDR3 bases are TGCGCCAGCAGCGCGGGCGGCGGGGAACAAAACATTCAGTACTTC. This gives the protein CASSAGGGEQNIQYF. The rearrangement links TRBV5-1 to TRBJ2-4; possible D gene TRBD2, 6 bases. Germline loops: CDR1 SGHRS, CDR2 YFSETQ. The CDR3 runs to 15 residues. V dropped 4 bases and J dropped 5 bases, with 16 bases sitting between them.

This rearrangement joins TRBV19 to TRBJ1-5; 11 positions agree with TRBD1. V was pared by 7 bases and J by 7 bases, with 9 bases of the junction left unmatched. The CDR3 runs 15 residues. From germline, CDR1 is LNHDA and CDR2 SQIVND (reference sequence). The CDR3 here is CASTAGTGGWQPQHF. In nucleotides, the CDR3 is TGTGCCAGTACCGCCGGGACAGGGGGGTGGCAGCCCCAGCATTTT.

The chain has TRBV11-3 and TRBJ2-1; D is unclear. CDR3 length: 14 amino acids. Germline-derived CDR1 and CDR2 are SGHNT and YENEEA. V lost 5 bases, J lost 3 bases, and 11 bases lay in between. DNA for the CDR3: TGTGCCAGCAGCCCGCCCGAGAGCTACAATGAGCAGTTCTTC. Its protein product is CASSPPESYNEQFF.

The chain couples TRBV19 to TRBJ1-2, with D maybe TRBD1 (6 bases). The CDR3 extends over 15 amino acids. V was cut by 6 bases and J by 3 bases, with 17 bases left in between. The germline V gene has CDR1 LNHDA and CDR2 SQIVND (reference sequence). CDR3 in DNA: TGTGCCAGTAGGCTACGGACAGTCTACGACTATGGCTACACCTTC. This gives the protein CASRLRTVYDYGYTF.

The chain is built from TRBV30 and TRBJ2-5, with unresolved D. This CDR3 is 12 amino acids long. Trimming removed 3 bases at V and 5 bases at J, with 10 bases between. Per the germline V gene, CDR1 is GTSNPN and CDR2 is SVGIG (reference sequence). CDR3 nucleotide sequence: TGTGCCTGGAGCCCAGATGTGGAGACCCAGTACTTC. It encodes CAWSPDVETQYF.

V is TRBV10-3 and J is TRBJ1-2, with 7 bases that match TRBD1. J lost 5 bases, V lost 4 bases, and 7 bases had no gene match. CDR3 length equals 14 residues. CDR1 is ENHRY and CDR2 is SYGVKD in the germline V gene. CDR3 protein: CAISGSGTEYGYTF. The CDR3 nucleotides are TGTGCCATCAGTGGGTCAGGGACAGAGTATGGCTACACCTTC.

The chain joins TRBV7-9 to TRBJ1-2; weak D call: TRBD1 (5 bases). CDR3 length equals 14 residues. The germline V and J ends were trimmed by 3 bases and 6 bases, with 14 bases remaining between them. Germline V lookup: CDR1 SEHNR, CDR2 FQNEAQ (reference sequence). In DNA, the CDR3 is TGTGCCAGCAGCTTCCCTGTGGGGGGACATGGCTACACCTTC. Its translation: CASSFPVGGHGYTF.

This chain connects TRBV7-3 to TRBJ2-3, with D unclear. The CDR3 covers 13 residues. Germline V gene lookup returns CDR1 SGHTA and CDR2 FQGTGA. Trimming cost V 5 bases and J 10 bases, with 16 bases left between them. CDR3 DNA: TGTGCCAGCAGCAATGCCCCGCGGAACCCGCAGTATTTT. Translating it yields CASSNAPRNPQYF.

The V and J genes are TRBV30 and TRBJ2-7; D call uncertain. Germline CDR1 reads GTSNPN; CDR2 reads SVGIG (reference sequence). The V end lost 0 bases, the J end lost 2 bases, and 11 bases lay between the germline ends. This CDR3 has 14 amino acids. The CDR3 sequence: CAWSVRHFTYEQYF. The CDR3 region has the DNA TGTGCCTGGAGTGTACGTCACTTTACCTACGAGCAGTACTTC. The variable domain in full, completed from reference TRBV30 and TRBJ2-7, reads SQTIHQWPATLVQPVGSPLSLECTVEGTSNPNLYWYRQAAGRGLQLLFYSVGIGQISSEVPQNLSASRPQDRQFILSSKKLLLSDSGFYLCAWSVRHFTYEQYFGPGTRLTVT.

This chain uses TRBV27 with TRBJ2-3; the match to TRBD2 covers 8 bases. The CDR3 covers 17 residues. The junction had 10 bases not matched to a gene; V was cut back by 5 bases and J by 0 bases. Germline CDR1 MNHEY, CDR2 SMNVEV (reference sequence). In DNA form, the CDR3 reads TGTGCCAGCAGTCCGGGACTAGGAGTCTCTAGCACAGATACGCAGTATTTT. Translation gives CASSPGLGVSSTDTQYF.

This clone occurred a few times. This chain links TRBV4-3 with TRBJ1-1; TRBD1 aligns across 9 bases. J was trimmed by 6 bases and V by 2 bases; bases with no gene match: 7. Germline loops: CDR1 LGHNA, CDR2 YSLEER. CDR3 length: 15 amino acids. CDR3 in DNA: TGCGCCAGCAGCCAATTAACAGGGGGCGCCTCTGAAGCTTTCTTT. Its translation is CASSQLTGGASEAFF.

This clone was detected only a few times. The CDR3 coding sequence is TGTGCCAGCAGTCCTACCGTCTACAGGATGGGTGGCTACACCTTC. Protein product: CASSPTVYRMGGYTF. The V and J genes are TRBV28 and TRBJ1-2; the D gene is possibly TRBD1 (5 bases). Germline CDR1 is MDHEN and CDR2 is SYDVKM. The CDR3 is 15 residues long. V lost 5 bases and J lost 7, with 20 bases in between.

In its sample, this clone was seen a few times. The rearrangement joins TRBV27 to TRBJ2-5, with D hard to call. This CDR3 has 13 amino acids. V was pared by 4 bases and J by 2 bases, with 8 bases between. Germline-derived CDR1 and CDR2 are MNHEY and SMNVEV (reference sequence). As DNA, the CDR3 is TGTGCCAGCAGTTCGCGGAGTCAAGAGACCCAGTACTTC. It codes for CASSSRSQETQYF.

The rearrangement links TRBV5-5 to TRBJ2-7, with D possibly TRBD1 on 6 matching bases. V was clipped by 2 bases and J by 5 bases, with 14 bases between them. The CDR3 spans 14 residues. Germline CDR1 is SGHKS and CDR2 is YYEKEE (reference sequence). The CDR3 DNA is TGTGCCAGCAGCTTTACAGGGTCCTTCGACGAGCAGTACTTC. Its translation is CASSFTGSFDEQYF.

The chain employs TRBV24-1 and TRBJ1-5; D possibly corresponds to TRBD1 (6 bases). The CDR3 covers 15 residues. Per the germline V gene, CDR1 is KGHDR and CDR2 is SFDVKD. The V and J ends lost 4 bases and 7 bases respectively, with 16 bases between them. The CDR3 region has the DNA TGTGCCACCAGTGAAGGGGGGAGGGGGATCCAGCCCCAGCATTTT. This codes for CATSEGGRGIQPQHF.

Regarding this clone: This CDR3 is also generated by other DNA sequences in the sample. The CDR3 bases are TGTGCCAGCAGCTTAGATCCAGGGGTGAGGACTGAAGCTTTCTTT. Protein sequence: CASSLDPGVRTEAFF. The chain couples TRBV11-2 to TRBJ1-1; TRBD1 is a possible D gene (6 bases). Germline CDR1 SGHAT, CDR2 FQNNGV. The CDR3 is 15 amino acids. Trimming removed 0 bases from V and 5 bases from J, with 13 bases in between. The whole variable domain, filled in from reference TRBV11-2 and TRBJ1-1, reads EAGVAQSPRYKIIEKRQSVAFWCNPISGHATLYWYQQILGQGPKLLIQFQNNGVVDDSQLPKDRFSAERLKGVDSTLKIQPAKLEDSAVYLCASSLDPGVRTEAFFGQGTRLTVV.

J is TRBJ2-1 and V is TRBV24-1; a possible D gene is TRBD2 (6 bases). Germline V gives CDR1 KGHDR, CDR2 SFDVKD. The germline V and J ends were trimmed by 4 bases and 5 bases, with 11 bases remaining between them. The CDR3 is 14 amino acids. The CDR3 sequence: CATSEAGRDNEQFF. CDR3 nucleotide sequence: TGTGCCACCAGTGAGGCGGGACGGGACAATGAGCAGTTCTTC.

The chain links TRBV28 to TRBJ1-1; 9 bases map to TRBD1. The length of the CDR3 is 15 residues. CDR1 is MDHEN, CDR2 SYDVKM, per germline. J gave up 14 bases and V 5 bases, and 18 bases lay outside the gene matches. The CDR3 bases are TGTGCCAGCAGTCCGATGGAGGGACAGGGTAAAGTGGGATTCTTT. This translates into CASSPMEGQGKVGFF.

V usage is TRBV30 and J usage is TRBJ2-1; no firm D call. V dropped 3 bases and J dropped 10 bases, with 22 bases sitting between them. Germline CDR1 and CDR2: GTSNPN and SVGIG (reference sequence). CDR3 length: 15 amino acids. CDR3 protein: CAWRIPGTGPLEQFF. CDR3 DNA sequence: TGTGCCTGGAGGATACCCGGCACTGGGCCCCTCGAGCAGTTCTTC.

This rearrangement joins TRBV2 to TRBJ1-5; tentatively, D is TRBD1 (5 bases). This CDR3 has 15 residues. Per germline, CDR1 SNHLY and CDR2 FYNNEI. The ends were cut back, 0 bases at V and 2 bases at J, with 8 bases in the middle. The CDR3 here is CASSEALQGNQPQHF. CDR3 coding DNA: TGTGCCAGCAGTGAAGCGCTACAGGGCAATCAGCCCCAGCATTTT.

This clone was observed a single time. The rearrangement uses TRBV2 and TRBJ1-5, with 9 positions matching TRBD1. Germline loops: CDR1 SNHLY, CDR2 FYNNEI. CDR3 size: 15 residues. The V and J ends lost 5 bases and 4 bases, in that order; junction bases with no gene match: 6. CDR3 DNA: TGTGCCAGCAGTCGGACAGGGGATGGAAATCAGCCCCAGCATTTT. Its translation: CASSRTGDGNQPQHF.